The 24 T cell receptor beta chains presented below share a single source sample, sequenced in a study of cytomegalovirus exposure and HLA in healthy donors (dated by TCRdb to between 2016 and 2019). The library was generated by the immunoSEQ multiplex PCR assay. For the multiplex PCR, a mixture combining 60 forward primers for TCR Vbeta segments and 13 reverse primers for TCR Jbeta segments was used. Sourced from immuneACCESS, this table was stored by TCRdb with only in-frame sequences that have V and J called. A share of the clones is absent; for the studies checked, an unresolved V gene accounts for under half, and the remainder has no known explanation. Recorded for this sample are roughly 160,000 clones; over 70% of them occurred a single time. The leading ten clones occupy around 9.8% of the sample. Sequenced: PBMCs. Receptors originate from a man younger than 30 in good health and CMV-seropositive.

V is TRBV21-1 and J is TRBJ2-3; TRBD2, the table's D call, was not compared with the DNA. TRBV21-1 is recorded as a pseudogene. The CDR3 sequence is 20 residues long. CDR3 region: CASSMILVWRARPWTDTQYF. The CDR3 DNA reads TGTGCCAGCAGCATGATCTTGGTCTGGCGGGCTCGGCCTTGGACAGATACGCAGTATTTT.

The rearrangement joins TRBV11-1 to TRBJ2-5; D is possibly TRBD2 (7 bases). Germline V gene lookup returns CDR1 SGHAT and CDR2 FQDESV (reference sequence). This CDR3 has 17 residues. V lost 3 bases and J 1 base, leaving 18 bases between the germline ends. This CDR3 is CASSFEGGAWSQETQYF. The CDR3 DNA follows: TGTGCCAGCAGCTTCGAAGGGGGGGCCTGGTCCCAAGAGACCCAGTACTTC.

The chain is built from TRBV5-4 and TRBJ1-3, with 8 bases aligning to TRBD1. Germline values: CDR1 SGHNT, CDR2 YYREEE (reference sequence). With 4 bases clipped from V and 2 bases from J, the junction kept 8 bases outside the gene matches. The CDR3 runs to 16 residues. DNA of the CDR3: TGTGCCAGCAGCGAAGACAGGGGATGGCCTGGAAACACCATATATTTT. It specifies CASSEDRGWPGNTIYF.

The chain links TRBV9 to TRBJ1-6; D gene ambiguous. The V gene's germline CDR1 is SGDLS and CDR2 YYNGEE. The CDR3 runs 16 residues. Trimming left V 3 bases short and J 5 bases short, with 15 bases between. CDR3 loop: CASSATAGPHNSPLHF. The DNA for the CDR3 is TGTGCCAGCAGCGCCACCGCAGGTCCCCATAATTCACCCCTCCACTTT.

J is TRBJ2-7 and V is TRBV5-4; TRBD2 matches 11 bases. This CDR3 has 17 amino acids. J was trimmed by 5 bases and V by 3 bases; bases with no gene match: 13. Germline V lookup: CDR1 SGHNT, CDR2 YYREEE (reference sequence). CDR3 sequence: CASSSRSGTSGAHEQYF. For the CDR3, the DNA is TGTGCCAGCAGCTCCCGCTCCGGGACTAGCGGAGCCCACGAGCAGTACTTC.

This sequence joins TRBV7-2 and TRBJ1-5, with a weak D call TRBD1 (5 bases). V lost 9 bases to trimming and J lost 2 bases, with 11 bases between them. The CDR3 runs 13 residues. Germline assignment: CDR1 SGHTA and CDR2 FQGNSA. The CDR3 nucleotides read TGTGCCAGTTCAGACAGACGCAATCAGCCCCAGCATTTT. Translation gives CASSDRRNQPQHF.

This clone was seen just once. Within the sample, other DNA sequences also encode this same CDR3. The chain uses TRBV10-2 and TRBJ2-7, with TRBD1 matching over 8 bases. The V segment lost 8 bases and the J segment 2 bases; nucleotides outside the gene matches: 2. This CDR3 contains 12 residues. The V gene's germline CDR1 is WSHSY and CDR2 SAAADI. CDR3 DNA sequence: TGCGCCAGCCGGGACAGGACCTACGAGCAGTACTTC. This gives the protein CASRDRTYEQYF.

On this clone itself: Germline is not matched at one junction end, which may reflect a read error. The rearrangement joins TRBV25-1 to TRBJ1-5; D gene ambiguous. Germline assignment: CDR1 MGHDK and CDR2 SYGVNS. CDR3 length: 14 amino acids. The CDR3 here is CASSERERNRPQHF. CDR3 coding DNA: TGTGCCAGCAGTGAACGAGAACGCAATCGGCCCCAGCATTTT.

The chain couples TRBV19 to TRBJ1-1, with 7 bases identical to TRBD1. V was clipped by 3 bases and J by 1 base; unmatched bases: 2. The CDR3 has 14 amino acids. CDR1 is LNHDA and CDR2 is SQIVND in the germline V gene (reference sequence). In DNA form, the CDR3 reads TGTGCCAGTAGTATGGGGACAGAGAACACTGAAGCTTTCTTT. Translated: CASSMGTENTEAFF.

The V gene is TRBV5-1, the J gene TRBJ2-1; 9 bases fit TRBD2. This CDR3 comprises 15 residues. The germline V gene has CDR1 SGHRS and CDR2 YFSETQ. The trim removed 5 bases at V and 2 bases at J, leaving 5 bases unmatched. The chain's CDR3 is CASSPTSGTYNEQFF. Here the CDR3 DNA reads TGCGCCAGCAGTCCGACTAGCGGAACCTACAATGAGCAGTTCTTC. The full variable domain, with the rest looked up from reference TRBV5-1 and TRBJ2-1, is KAGVTQTPRYLIKTRGQQVTLSCSPISGHRSVSWYQQTPGQGLQFLFEYFSETQRNKGNFPGRFSGRQFSNSRSEMNVSTLELGDSALYLCASSPTSGTYNEQFFGPGTRLTVL.

The CDR3 DNA reads TGTGCCAGCAGTTTAGGGACAGGGAAGTTACAGGACGAGCAGTACTTC. Residues: CASSLGTGKLQDEQYF. The chain carries TRBV27 and TRBJ2-7; 9 nucleotides align to TRBD1. CDR1 is MNHEY, CDR2 SMNVEV, per germline (reference sequence). The trim removed 2 bases at V and 5 bases at J, leaving 10 bases unmatched. The CDR3 runs to 16 residues.

This clone was counted once. The rearrangement links TRBV6-1 to TRBJ1-1; 8 bases fit TRBD1. The trim removed 8 bases at V and 5 bases at J, leaving 4 bases unmatched. The CDR3 totals 12 residues. The germline CDR1 and CDR2 sequences are MNHNS and SASEGT. In DNA form, the CDR3 reads TGTGCCAGCTGGACAGGGAATACTGAAGCTTTCTTT. Residues: CASWTGNTEAFF.

This chain joins TRBV2 and TRBJ2-3; the match to TRBD2 covers 10 bases. Losses at the gene ends were 6 bases for V and 4 bases for J; bases not matched to a gene: 7. CDR1 and CDR2 (germline): SNHLY, FYNNEI. The CDR3 totals 15 residues. CDR3 protein: CASRPTSGTADTQYF. CDR3 nucleotides: TGTGCCAGCAGGCCCACTAGCGGGACGGCAGATACGCAGTATTTT.

The chain is built from TRBV19 and TRBJ2-6; 7 positions match TRBD1. This CDR3 is built from 14 residues. Trimming took 5 bases from V and 2 from J; bases not matched to a gene: 0. Per germline, CDR1 LNHDA and CDR2 SQIVND (reference sequence). The CDR3 sequence is CASSGTAGANVLTF. CDR3 sequence (DNA): TGTGCCAGTAGTGGGACAGCTGGGGCCAACGTCCTGACTTTC.

Comments on this clone: The conserved phenylalanine or tryptophan is not found at the CDR3 terminus, so this likely reflects a read error. The rearrangement uses TRBV5-4 and TRBJ1-2, with a weak D call TRBD1 (6 bases). CDR3 length equals 15 residues. Germline V gene sequence: CDR1 SGHNT, CDR2 YYREEE (reference sequence). The V end was cut by 2 bases, the J end by 0 bases, with 11 bases between. The CDR3 is CASSFPGVANYGYTL. CDR3 bases: TGTGCCAGCAGCTTCCCAGGGGTAGCTAACTATGGCTACACCCTC.

V usage is TRBV27 and J usage is TRBJ2-4; tentative D call: TRBD2 (6 bases). Germline CDR1 MNHEY, CDR2 SMNVEV (reference sequence). CDR3 size: 17 residues. V was trimmed by 6 bases and J by 0 bases, leaving 18 bases between them. CDR3 region: CASRKLGGEGAKNIQYF. The CDR3 coding sequence is TGTGCCAGCAGAAAACTGGGGGGTGAGGGAGCCAAAAACATTCAGTACTTC.

The chain combines TRBV27 with TRBJ1-4; possible D gene TRBD1, 5 bases. The CDR3 runs 15 residues. Between the trimmed V and J ends, which lost 3 bases and 12 bases, there was a span of 20 bases. From germline, CDR1 is MNHEY and CDR2 SMNVEV (reference sequence). The CDR3 is CASSFRSGGWEELFF. CDR3 in DNA: TGTGCCAGCAGTTTCAGGAGTGGGGGGTGGGAGGAACTGTTTTTT. Filled out from reference TRBV27 and TRBJ1-4, the complete variable domain reads EAQVTQNPRYLITVTGKKLTVTCSQNMNHEYMSWYRQDPGLGLRQIYYSMNVEVTDKGDVPEGYKVSRKEKRNFPLILESPSPNQTSLYFCASSFRSGGWEELFFGSGTQLSVL.

This clone has a handful of counts. This chain links TRBV4-3 with TRBJ1-2, with D tentatively TRBD1 (5 bases). Germline V gene lookup returns CDR1 LGHNA and CDR2 YSLEER. V lost 0 bases and J 4 bases, leaving 12 bases between the germline ends. The CDR3 covers 15 residues. Here the CDR3 reads CASSQDAGQGYGYTF. As DNA, the CDR3 is TGCGCCAGCAGCCAAGATGCCGGCCAGGGCTATGGCTACACCTTC.

The chain employs TRBV2 and TRBJ2-3; TRBD1 matches 10 bases. In germline, CDR1 is SNHLY, CDR2 FYNNEI. The CDR3 spans 15 residues. Losses at the gene ends were 5 bases for V and 1 base for J; bases not matched to a gene: 3. CDR3 residues: CASSPTGGGTDTQYF. CDR3 nucleotide sequence: TGTGCCAGCAGTCCGACAGGGGGCGGCACAGATACGCAGTATTTT.

The sample holds a few counts of this clone. The rearrangement links TRBV19 to TRBJ1-1, with D unclear. Germline CDR1 and CDR2: LNHDA and SQIVND (reference sequence). The CDR3 consists of 16 residues. Trimming stripped 8 bases from V and 4 bases from J, with 23 bases between. CDR3 DNA: TGTGCCAGTTGTCTGGCGGGAGAAATCGTAGGCACTGAAGCTTTCTTT. Amino acid sequence: CASCLAGEIVGTEAFF.

V usage is TRBV11-3 and J usage is TRBJ2-7, with 8 bases fitting TRBD2. The CDR3 is made up of 20 amino acids. V shed 0 bases and J 0 bases; nucleotides not matched to a gene: 16. Germline V CDR1 and CDR2: SGHNT, YENEEA. In DNA, the CDR3 is TGTGCCAGCAGCTTAGATCTAGGGGTAGCGGGATGCTCTTGCTCCTACGAGCAGTACTTC. Translation: CASSLDLGVAGCSCSYEQYF.

The chain joins TRBV7-9 to TRBJ2-5; D may be TRBD2 (6 bases). CDR1 and CDR2 from the germline V gene are SEHNR and FQNEAQ (reference sequence). This CDR3 is 17 amino acids long. V dropped 3 bases and J dropped 7 bases, with 24 bases sitting between them. The CDR3 DNA reads as TGTGCCAGCAGCTTTATCGGCGGCTCGGGGGACGCTGGGACCCAGTACTTC. This translates into CASSFIGGSGDAGTQYF.

The chain combines TRBV4-2 with TRBJ1-5; 9 bases are shared with TRBD1. J lost 5 bases, V lost 4 bases, and 6 bases had no gene match. Germline assignment: CDR1 LGHNA and CDR2 YNFKEQ. This CDR3 has 15 residues. CDR3 loop: CASSRPGQGDQPQHF. CDR3 coding DNA: TGTGCCAGCAGCCGGCCGGGACAGGGCGATCAGCCCCAGCATTTT.

The V call is TRBV4-3, the J call TRBJ1-1; possibly TRBD1 for D (6 bases). The germline gives CDR1 LGHNA, CDR2 YSLEER. This CDR3 has 16 residues. With 3 bases removed from V and 11 bases from J, the gap between germline ends came to 25 bases. The DNA for the CDR3 is TGCGCCAGCAGCCACGTTCTGGGGACACAACCTACGGCGGCTTTCTTT. Protein sequence: CASSHVLGTQPTAAFF.